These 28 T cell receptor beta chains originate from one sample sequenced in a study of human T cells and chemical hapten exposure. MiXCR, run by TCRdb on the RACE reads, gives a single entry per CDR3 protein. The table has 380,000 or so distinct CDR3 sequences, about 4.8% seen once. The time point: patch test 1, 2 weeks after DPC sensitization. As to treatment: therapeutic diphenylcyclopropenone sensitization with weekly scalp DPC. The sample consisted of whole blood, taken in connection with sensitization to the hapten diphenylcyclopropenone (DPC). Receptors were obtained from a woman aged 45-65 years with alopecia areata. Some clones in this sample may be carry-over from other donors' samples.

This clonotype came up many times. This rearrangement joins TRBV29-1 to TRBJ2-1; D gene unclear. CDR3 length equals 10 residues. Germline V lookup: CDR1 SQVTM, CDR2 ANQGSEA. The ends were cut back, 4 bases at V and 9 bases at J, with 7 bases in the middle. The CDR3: CSVVWGEQFF. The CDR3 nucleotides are TGCAGCGTTGTGTGGGGTGAGCAGTTCTTC.

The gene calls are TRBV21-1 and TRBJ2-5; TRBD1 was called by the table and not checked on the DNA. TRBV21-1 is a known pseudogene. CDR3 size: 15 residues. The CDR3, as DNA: TGTGCCAGCAGCAAAGGGACAGGGAGGGTGGAGACCCAGTACTTC. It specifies CASSKGTGRVETQYF.

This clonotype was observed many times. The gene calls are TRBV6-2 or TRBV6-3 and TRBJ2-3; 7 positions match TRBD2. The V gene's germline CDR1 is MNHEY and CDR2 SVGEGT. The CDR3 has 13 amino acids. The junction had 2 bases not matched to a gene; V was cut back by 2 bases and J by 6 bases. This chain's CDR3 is CASSYPLADTQYF. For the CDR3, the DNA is TGTGCCAGCAGTTACCCACTAGCGGATACGCAGTATTTT.

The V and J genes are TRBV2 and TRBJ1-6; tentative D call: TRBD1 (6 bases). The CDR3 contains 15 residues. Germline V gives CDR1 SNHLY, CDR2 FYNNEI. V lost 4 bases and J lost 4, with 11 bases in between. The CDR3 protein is CASSARTEYNSPLHF. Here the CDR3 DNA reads TGTGCCAGCAGTGCGCGGACAGAGTATAATTCACCCCTCCACTTT.

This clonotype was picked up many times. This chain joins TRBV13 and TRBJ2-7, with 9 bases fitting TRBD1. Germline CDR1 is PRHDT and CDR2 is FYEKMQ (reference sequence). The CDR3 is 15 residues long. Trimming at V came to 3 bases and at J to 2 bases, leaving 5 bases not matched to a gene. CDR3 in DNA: TGTGCCAGCAGCTTTAGACAGGGGGTTACCTACGAGCAGTACTTC. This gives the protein CASSFRQGVTYEQYF.

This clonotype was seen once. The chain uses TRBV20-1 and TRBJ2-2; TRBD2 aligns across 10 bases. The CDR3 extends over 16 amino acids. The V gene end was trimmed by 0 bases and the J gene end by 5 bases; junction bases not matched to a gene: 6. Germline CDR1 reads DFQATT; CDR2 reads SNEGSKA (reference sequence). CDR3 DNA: TGCAGTGCTAGAGATCAAGGGACTAGCGTTACCGGGGAGCTGTTTTTT. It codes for CSARDQGTSVTGELFF.

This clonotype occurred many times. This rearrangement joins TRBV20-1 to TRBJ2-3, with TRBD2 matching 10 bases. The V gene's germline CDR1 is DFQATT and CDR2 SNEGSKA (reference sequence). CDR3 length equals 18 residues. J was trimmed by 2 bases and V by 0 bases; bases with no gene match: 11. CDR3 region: CSARDRGLAGAYTDTQYF. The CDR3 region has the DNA TGCAGTGCTAGAGATCGGGGGCTAGCGGGAGCTTACACAGATACGCAGTATTTT.

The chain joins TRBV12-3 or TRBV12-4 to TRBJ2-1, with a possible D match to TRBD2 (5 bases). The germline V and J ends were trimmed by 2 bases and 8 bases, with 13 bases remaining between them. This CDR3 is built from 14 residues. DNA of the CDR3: TGTGCCAGCAGTTTAAAGGCTAGCTTCGATGAGCAGTTCTTC. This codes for CASSLKASFDEQFF.

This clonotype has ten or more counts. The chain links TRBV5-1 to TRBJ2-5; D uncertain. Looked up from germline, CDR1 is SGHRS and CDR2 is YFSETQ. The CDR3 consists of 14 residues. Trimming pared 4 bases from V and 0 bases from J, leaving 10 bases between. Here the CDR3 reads CASSGQWDQETQYF. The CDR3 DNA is TGCGCCAGCAGCGGGCAGTGGGACCAAGAGACCCAGTACTTC.

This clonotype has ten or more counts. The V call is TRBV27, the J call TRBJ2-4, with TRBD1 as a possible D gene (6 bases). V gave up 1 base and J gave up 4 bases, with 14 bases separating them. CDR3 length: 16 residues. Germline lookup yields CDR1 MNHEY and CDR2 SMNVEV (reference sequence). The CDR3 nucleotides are TGTGCCAGCAGTTTATTTGGACAGCCACCAAAAAACATTCAGTACTTC. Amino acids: CASSLFGQPPKNIQYF.

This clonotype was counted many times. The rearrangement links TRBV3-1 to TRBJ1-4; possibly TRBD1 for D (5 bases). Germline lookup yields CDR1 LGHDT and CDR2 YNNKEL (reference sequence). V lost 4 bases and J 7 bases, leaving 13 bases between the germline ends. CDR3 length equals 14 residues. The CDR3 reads CASSPQGMGEKLFF. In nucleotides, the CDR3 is TGTGCCAGCAGCCCCCAGGGAATGGGTGAAAAACTGTTTTTT.

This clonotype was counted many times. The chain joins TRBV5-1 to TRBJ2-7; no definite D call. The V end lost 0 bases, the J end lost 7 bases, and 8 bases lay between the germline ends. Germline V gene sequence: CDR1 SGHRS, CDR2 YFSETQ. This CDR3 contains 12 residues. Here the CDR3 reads CASSLELGEQYF. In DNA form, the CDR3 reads TGCGCCAGCAGCTTGGAGTTGGGGGAGCAGTACTTC.

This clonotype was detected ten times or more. The CDR3 loop is CASSQPGQGLGLTQYF. As DNA, the CDR3 is TGTGCCAGCAGCCAACCAGGACAGGGACTCGGGTTGACCCAGTACTTC. V gene TRBV3-1 combines with J gene TRBJ2-5; 8 nucleotides line up with TRBD1. The CDR3 contains 16 residues. Trimming at V came to 2 bases and at J to 7 bases, leaving 12 bases not matched to a gene. CDR1 is LGHDT, CDR2 YNNKEL, per germline (reference sequence).

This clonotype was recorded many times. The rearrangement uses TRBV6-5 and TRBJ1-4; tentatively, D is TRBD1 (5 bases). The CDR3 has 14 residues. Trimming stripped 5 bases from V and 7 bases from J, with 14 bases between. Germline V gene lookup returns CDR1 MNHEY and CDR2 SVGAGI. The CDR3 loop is CASSPRRGGEKLFF. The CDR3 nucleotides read TGTGCCAGCAGTCCCCGGCGGGGGGGTGAAAAACTGTTTTTT.

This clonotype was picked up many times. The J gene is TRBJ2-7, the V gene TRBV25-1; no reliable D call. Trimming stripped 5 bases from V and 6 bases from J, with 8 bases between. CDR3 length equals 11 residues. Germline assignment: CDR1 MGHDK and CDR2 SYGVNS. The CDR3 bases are TGTGCCAGCAGTTCCTCCCGCGAGCAGTACTTC. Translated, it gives CASSSSREQYF.

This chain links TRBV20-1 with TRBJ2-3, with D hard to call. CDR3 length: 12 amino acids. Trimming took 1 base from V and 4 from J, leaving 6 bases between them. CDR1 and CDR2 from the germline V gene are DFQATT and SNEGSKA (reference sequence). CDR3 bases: TGCAGTGCTAGAGTGCAGGCAGATACGCAGTATTTT. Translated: CSARVQADTQYF.

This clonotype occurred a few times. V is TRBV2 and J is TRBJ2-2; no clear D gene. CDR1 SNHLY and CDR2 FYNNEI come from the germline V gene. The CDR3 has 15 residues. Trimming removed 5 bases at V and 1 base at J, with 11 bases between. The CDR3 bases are TGTGCCAGCAGTCCCCGAGACCAGAACACCGGGGAGCTGTTTTTT. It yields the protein CASSPRDQNTGELFF.

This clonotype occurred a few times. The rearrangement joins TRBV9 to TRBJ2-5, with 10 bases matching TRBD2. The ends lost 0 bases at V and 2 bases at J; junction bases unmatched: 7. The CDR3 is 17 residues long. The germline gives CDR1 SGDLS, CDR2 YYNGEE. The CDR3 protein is CASSVAGLADIQETQYF. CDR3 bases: TGTGCCAGCAGCGTAGCCGGACTAGCGGATATTCAAGAGACCCAGTACTTC.

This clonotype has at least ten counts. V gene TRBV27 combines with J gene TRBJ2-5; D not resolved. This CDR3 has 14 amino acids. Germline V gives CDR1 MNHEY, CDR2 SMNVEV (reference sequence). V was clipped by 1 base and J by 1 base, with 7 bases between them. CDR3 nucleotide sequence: TGTGCCAGCAGTTTATACCCGTTCCAAGAGACCCAGTACTTC. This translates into CASSLYPFQETQYF.

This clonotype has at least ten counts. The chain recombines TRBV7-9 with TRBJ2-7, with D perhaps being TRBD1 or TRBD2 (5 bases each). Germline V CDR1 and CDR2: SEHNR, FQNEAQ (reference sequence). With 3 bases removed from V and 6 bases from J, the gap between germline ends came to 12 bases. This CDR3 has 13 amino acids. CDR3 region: CASSLGRSTEQYF. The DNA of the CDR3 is TGTGCCAGCAGCTTGGGACGGAGTACCGAGCAGTACTTC. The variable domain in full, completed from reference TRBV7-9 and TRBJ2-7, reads DTGVSQNPRHKITKRGQNVTFRCDPISEHNRLYWYRQTLGQGPEFLTYFQNEAQLEKSRLLSDRFSAERPKGSFSTLEIQRTEQGDSAMYLCASSLGRSTEQYFGPGTRLTVT.

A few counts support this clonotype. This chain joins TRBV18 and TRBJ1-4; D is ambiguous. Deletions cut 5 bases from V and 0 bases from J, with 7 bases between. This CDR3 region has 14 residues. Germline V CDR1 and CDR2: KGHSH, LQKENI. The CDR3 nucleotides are TGTGCCAGCTCAGCACTTGCAACTAATGAAAAACTGTTTTTT. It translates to CASSALATNEKLFF.

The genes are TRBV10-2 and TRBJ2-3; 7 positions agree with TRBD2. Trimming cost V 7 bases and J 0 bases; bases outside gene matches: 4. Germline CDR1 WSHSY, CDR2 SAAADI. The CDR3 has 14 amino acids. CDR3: CASTGGSSTDTQYF. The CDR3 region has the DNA TGCGCCAGCACTGGCGGGAGTAGCACAGATACGCAGTATTTT.

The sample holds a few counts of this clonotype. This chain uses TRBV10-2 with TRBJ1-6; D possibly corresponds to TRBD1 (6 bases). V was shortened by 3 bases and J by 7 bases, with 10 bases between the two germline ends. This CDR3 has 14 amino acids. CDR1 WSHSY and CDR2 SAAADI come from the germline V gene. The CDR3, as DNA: TGCGCCAGCAGTGAAACAGGGTGGAATTCACCCCTCCACTTT. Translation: CASSETGWNSPLHF.

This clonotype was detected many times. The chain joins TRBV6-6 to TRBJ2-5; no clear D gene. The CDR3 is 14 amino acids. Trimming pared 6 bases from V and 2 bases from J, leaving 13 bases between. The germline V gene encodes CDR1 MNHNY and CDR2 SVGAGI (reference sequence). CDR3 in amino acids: CASRPARVQETQYF. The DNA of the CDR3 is TGTGCCAGCAGACCCGCCCGGGTACAAGAGACCCAGTACTTC.

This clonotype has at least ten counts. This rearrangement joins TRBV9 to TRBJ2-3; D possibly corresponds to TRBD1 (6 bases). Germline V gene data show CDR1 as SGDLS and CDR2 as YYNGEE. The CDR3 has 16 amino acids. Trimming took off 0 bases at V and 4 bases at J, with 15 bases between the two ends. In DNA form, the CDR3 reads TGTGCCAGCAGCGTAGATGAACAGGGATGGTCAGATACGCAGTATTTT. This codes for CASSVDEQGWSDTQYF. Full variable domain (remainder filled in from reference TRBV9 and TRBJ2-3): DSGVTQTPKHLITATGQRVTLRCSPRSGDLSVYWYQQSLDQGLQFLIQYYNGEERAKGNILERFSAQQFPDLHSELNLSSLELGDSALYFCASSVDEQGWSDTQYFGPGTRLTVL.

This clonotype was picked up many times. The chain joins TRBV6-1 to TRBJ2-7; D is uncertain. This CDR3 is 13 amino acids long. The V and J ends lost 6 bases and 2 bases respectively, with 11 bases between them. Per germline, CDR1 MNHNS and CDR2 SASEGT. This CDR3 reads CASRFPGPYEQYF. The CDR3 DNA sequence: TGTGCCAGCAGGTTTCCGGGTCCCTACGAGCAGTACTTC.

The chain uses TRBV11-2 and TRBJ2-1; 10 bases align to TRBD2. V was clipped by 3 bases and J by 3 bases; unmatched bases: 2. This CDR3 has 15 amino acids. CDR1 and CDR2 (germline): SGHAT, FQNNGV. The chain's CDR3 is CASSFGLAVYNEQFF. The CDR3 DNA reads TGTGCCAGCAGCTTCGGACTAGCGGTCTACAATGAGCAGTTCTTC.

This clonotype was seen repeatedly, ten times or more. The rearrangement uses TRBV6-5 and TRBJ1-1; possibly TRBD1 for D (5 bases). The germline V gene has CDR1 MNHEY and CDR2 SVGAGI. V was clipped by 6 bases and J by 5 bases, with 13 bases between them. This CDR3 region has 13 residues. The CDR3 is CASSQGDRTEAFF. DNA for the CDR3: TGTGCCAGCAGCCAGGGTGATAGGACTGAAGCTTTCTTT.